This TCR beta chain was documented in a study of T cells in Graves' hyperthyroidism and ophthalmopathy. This clonotype was observed at least ten times. It was over 9.5 ml of fresh peripheral blood that supplied the PBMCs. Amplified TCR beta CDR3 regions derived from RNA transcripts. The HTBI primer set drove a first-round RT-PCR of the TCR CDR3. TCRdb ran MiXCR on the multiplex PCR reads and lists one entry per CDR3 protein. The data hold 300,000 to 450,000 distinct CDR3 sequences, with approximately 15% observed a single time. The specimen was blood. This receptor was identified in a woman aged 60-70 years with Graves' hyperthyroidism.

The CDR3 region has the DNA TGCAGCGGGAGCGACGTATACAATGAGCAGTTCTTC. Its translation is CSGSDVYNEQFF. The J gene is TRBJ2-1, the V gene TRBV29-1; D gene unclear. The CDR3 has 12 amino acids. Germline V CDR1 and CDR2: SQVTM, ANQGSEA. V was shortened by 7 bases and J by 4 bases, with 11 bases between the two germline ends.